Following are 23 T cell receptor beta chains from one sample sequenced in a study of blood T cell repertoires in COVID-19. Data came from immunoSEQ multiplex PCR; TCRdb stores just in-frame clones and leaves some out. This table holds 120,000 or so clones, about 80% found once. Sequencing was performed on peripheral blood. These receptors all stem from a human donor in a cohort sampled during active COVID-19.

The chain combines TRBV30 with TRBJ2-5; a possible D gene is TRBD2 (6 bases). Germline V lookup: CDR1 GTSNPN, CDR2 SVGIG (reference sequence). This CDR3 is built from 13 residues. The V end was cut by 3 bases, the J end by 5 bases, with 13 bases between. The chain's CDR3 is CAWRVGGSETQYF. CDR3 DNA: TGTGCCTGGAGGGTCGGAGGGTCCGAGACCCAGTACTTC. Variable domain in full (rest from reference TRBV30 and TRBJ2-5): SQTIHQWPATLVQPVGSPLSLECTVEGTSNPNLYWYRQAAGRGLQLLFYSVGIGQISSEVPQNLSASRPQDRQFILSSKKLLLSDSGFYLCAWRVGGSETQYFGPGTRLLVL.

The V call is TRBV19, the J call TRBJ2-1; weak D call: TRBD2 (5 bases). Germline V lookup: CDR1 LNHDA, CDR2 SQIVND (reference sequence). Trimming shortened V by 3 bases and J by 1 base, and 10 bases separated the two germline ends. The length of the CDR3 is 15 residues. The CDR3 DNA sequence: TGTGCCAGTAGTATTAGACGGGGTTCCTACAATGAGCAGTTCTTC. The encoded protein is CASSIRRGSYNEQFF.

V gene TRBV30 combines with J gene TRBJ1-5; TRBD1 aligns across 7 bases. J was trimmed by 4 bases and V by 4 bases; bases with no gene match: 4. In germline, CDR1 is GTSNPN, CDR2 SVGIG (reference sequence). CDR3 length equals 13 residues. This chain's CDR3 is CAWTSGGNQPQHF. The CDR3, as DNA: TGTGCCTGGACGTCAGGGGGGAATCAGCCCCAGCATTTT.

In its sample, this clone was seen a few times. J is TRBJ1-5 and V is TRBV28, with 8 positions matching TRBD1. This CDR3 comprises 15 residues. The trim removed 7 bases at V and 2 bases at J, leaving 7 bases unmatched. Looked up from germline, CDR1 is MDHEN and CDR2 is SYDVKM. CDR3 nucleotides: TGTGCCAGCATTTATCAGGGGGCCCGCAATCAGCCCCAGCATTTT. Its translation is CASIYQGARNQPQHF.

The chain joins TRBV5-6 to TRBJ1-5; D possibly corresponds to TRBD1 (6 bases). Germline V gives CDR1 SGHDT, CDR2 YYEEEE. Trimming stripped 1 base from V and 3 bases from J, with 14 bases between. This CDR3 spans 16 amino acids. DNA for the CDR3: TGTGCCAGCAGCTTGTATTCCCAGGGGAACAATCAGCCCCAGCATTTT. This codes for CASSLYSQGNNQPQHF.

The chain is built from TRBV30 and TRBJ2-2, with 8 bases fitting TRBD1. The V segment lost 4 bases and the J segment 7 bases; nucleotides outside the gene matches: 5. The CDR3 sequence is 13 residues long. CDR1 is GTSNPN, CDR2 SVGIG, per germline (reference sequence). The CDR3 DNA follows: TGTGCCTGGACAGGGGGCACGATCGGGGAGCTGTTTTTT. Its translation: CAWTGGTIGELFF.

This chain links TRBV28 with TRBJ1-1; D is ambiguous. The CDR3 has 13 residues. Trimming removed 6 bases from V and 5 bases from J, with 13 bases in between. CDR1 is MDHEN, CDR2 SYDVKM, per germline. The CDR3 spells CASRSTAWTEAFF. CDR3 DNA: TGTGCCAGCAGAAGTACAGCCTGGACTGAAGCTTTCTTT.

This clone was observed a few times. This chain joins TRBV5-1 and TRBJ2-1; 8 positions agree with TRBD2. V shed 4 bases and J 6 bases; nucleotides not matched to a gene: 21. The CDR3 contains 19 residues. Germline V gene sequence: CDR1 SGHRS, CDR2 YFSETQ. CDR3 loop: CASSPGGTPRASGPNEQFF. In nucleotides, the CDR3 is TGCGCCAGCAGCCCCGGCGGGACCCCGAGGGCTAGCGGGCCCAATGAGCAGTTCTTC.

The genes are TRBV9 and TRBJ2-1; TRBD2 matches at 8 bases. The CDR3 has 15 residues. In germline, CDR1 is SGDLS, CDR2 YYNGEE. The J segment lost 4 bases and the V segment lost 3 bases, leaving 6 bases of the junction unmatched. The CDR3 spells CASSETGTSYNEQFF. The CDR3 nucleotides are TGTGCCAGCAGCGAAACCGGGACTAGTTACAATGAGCAGTTCTTC.

This sequence joins TRBV4-1 and TRBJ2-7; D remains unclear. The length of the CDR3 is 13 residues. Between the trimmed V and J ends, which lost 0 bases and 6 bases, there was a span of 9 bases. From germline, CDR1 is MGHRA and CDR2 YSYEKL. CDR3 sequence reads: CASSQDLGVEQYF. Written as DNA, the CDR3 is TGCGCCAGCAGCCAAGATCTCGGAGTCGAGCAGTACTTC.

The genes are TRBV6-4 and TRBJ2-7; D call uncertain. V dropped 7 bases and J dropped 0 bases, with 22 bases sitting between them. Germline V gene lookup returns CDR1 MRHNA and CDR2 SNTAGT. This CDR3 has 17 residues. The CDR3 protein is CASNRRFGILDSYEQYF. CDR3 sequence (DNA): TGTGCCAGCAACAGAAGGTTTGGCATACTTGACTCCTACGAGCAGTACTTC.

The sample holds one count of this clone. The chain is built from TRBV6-5 and TRBJ1-2; D may be TRBD1 (6 bases). This CDR3 contains 14 residues. V was pared by 6 bases and J by 4 bases, with 15 bases between. Per the germline V gene, CDR1 is MNHEY and CDR2 is SVGAGI. The CDR3 spells CASRPAGAGYGYTF. Here the CDR3 DNA reads TGTGCCAGCAGACCCGCAGGGGCAGGCTATGGCTACACCTTC.

The V call is TRBV19, the J call TRBJ1-5; D is unresolved. CDR1 is LNHDA and CDR2 is SQIVND in the germline V gene (reference sequence). The CDR3 is made up of 16 amino acids. The V end lost 3 bases, the J end lost 0 bases, and 12 bases lay between the germline ends. The CDR3 DNA reads as TGTGCCAGTAGTATCCCTTCGGGAGGTAGCAATCAGCCCCAGCATTTT. Translated, it gives CASSIPSGGSNQPQHF.

The chain joins TRBV23-1 to TRBJ2-5; D is perhaps TRBD1 (6 bases). TRBV23-1 is identified as an open reading frame with a role that is uncertain. The germline V and J ends were trimmed by 3 bases and 2 bases, with 10 bases remaining between them. CDR3 size: 14 residues. CDR3 in amino acids: CASSQPGQQETQYF. As DNA, the CDR3 is TGCGCCAGCAGTCAGCCGGGACAACAAGAGACCCAGTACTTC.

The genes are TRBV6-5 and TRBJ1-1; D may be TRBD1 (5 bases). This CDR3 has 11 amino acids. The germline CDR1 and CDR2 sequences are MNHEY and SVGAGI. The V end lost 2 bases, the J end lost 11 bases, and 9 bases lay between the germline ends. CDR3 sequence (DNA): TGTGCCAGCAGTTACAAGGGGAGGGCTTTCTTT. Translated, it gives CASSYKGRAFF.

The CDR3 sequence is CASSFGVGQAQETQYF. The CDR3 DNA reads TGTGCCAGCAGCTTTGGTGTTGGACAGGCTCAAGAGACCCAGTACTTC. The chain recombines TRBV11-1 with TRBJ2-5; 7 bases align to TRBD1. V was pared by 3 bases and J by 2 bases, with 9 bases of the junction left unmatched. The length of the CDR3 is 16 residues. Germline CDR1 and CDR2: SGHAT and FQDESV (reference sequence).

The gene calls are TRBV28 and TRBJ2-7; TRBD2 might be the D (6 bases). Trimming cost V 7 bases and J 0 bases, with 13 bases left between them. The CDR3 is made up of 14 amino acids. The germline CDR1 and CDR2 sequences are MDHEN and SYDVKM. The CDR3 DNA is TGTGCCAGCACTCACCGGGGGAGCTCCTACGAGCAGTACTTC. The encoded protein is CASTHRGSSYEQYF.

The V gene is TRBV29-1, the J gene TRBJ2-7, with D possibly matching TRBD2 (6 bases). Germline V gene data show CDR1 as SQVTM and CDR2 as ANQGSEA. The CDR3 has 12 amino acids. With 4 bases removed from V and 5 bases from J, the gap between germline ends came to 12 bases. CDR3: CSVGRGPDEQYF. The DNA of the CDR3 is TGCAGCGTTGGGCGGGGTCCGGACGAGCAGTACTTC.

The genes are TRBV7-6 and TRBJ1-1; possible D gene TRBD1, 6 bases. Trimming stripped 7 bases from V and 1 base from J, with 10 bases between. CDR3 length: 13 amino acids. Germline CDR1 and CDR2: SGHVS and FNYEAQ. CDR3 nucleotides: TGTGCCAGCACCACACAGGGGAACACTGAAGCTTTCTTT. This gives the protein CASTTQGNTEAFF.

This chain connects TRBV27 to TRBJ1-2, with a weak D call TRBD1 (5 bases). The CDR3 sequence is 14 residues long. The V gene's germline CDR1 is MNHEY and CDR2 SMNVEV (reference sequence). With 3 bases removed from V and 2 bases from J, the gap between germline ends came to 10 bases. The CDR3 is CASSFLRTNYGYTF. CDR3 bases: TGTGCCAGCAGTTTTCTCCGGACAAACTATGGCTACACCTTC.

In its sample, this clone was seen once. V gene TRBV9 combines with J gene TRBJ2-1; 13 bases fit TRBD2. Germline loops: CDR1 SGDLS, CDR2 YYNGEE. This CDR3 is built from 16 residues. J lost 8 bases, V lost 0 bases, and 5 bases had no gene match. CDR3 nucleotides: TGTGCCAGCAGCGTAGGTCGGACTAGCGGGAGTGATGAGCAGTTCTTC. It encodes CASSVGRTSGSDEQFF.

This chain joins TRBV6-5 and TRBJ1-2; D is undetermined. The CDR3 consists of 15 residues. The V end was cut by 2 bases, the J end by 4 bases, with 14 bases between. Per the germline V gene, CDR1 is MNHEY and CDR2 is SVGAGI. The CDR3 protein is CASSYDLAGSYGYTF. CDR3 coding DNA: TGTGCCAGCAGTTACGATCTTGCGGGGAGCTATGGCTACACCTTC.

A note on this clone: A read error may account for a junction end that differs from germline. This rearrangement joins TRBV11-1 to TRBJ2-7; 10 bases are shared with TRBD2. This CDR3 comprises 14 residues. The V gene's germline CDR1 is SGHAT and CDR2 FQDESV (reference sequence). The CDR3 DNA follows: TGTGCCAGCAGCGTAGCGGGAGGCGGGTACGAGCAGTACTTC. This encodes CASSVAGGGYEQYF.